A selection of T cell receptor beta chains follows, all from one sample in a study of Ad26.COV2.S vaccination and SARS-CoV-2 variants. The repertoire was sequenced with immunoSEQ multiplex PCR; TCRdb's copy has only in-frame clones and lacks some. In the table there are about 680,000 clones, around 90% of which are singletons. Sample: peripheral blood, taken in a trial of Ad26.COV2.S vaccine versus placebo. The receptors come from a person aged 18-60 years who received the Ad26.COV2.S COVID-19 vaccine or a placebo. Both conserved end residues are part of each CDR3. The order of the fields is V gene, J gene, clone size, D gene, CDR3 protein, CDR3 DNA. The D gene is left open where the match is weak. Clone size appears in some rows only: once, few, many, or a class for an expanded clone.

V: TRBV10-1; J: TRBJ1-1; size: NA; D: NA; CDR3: CASPRGSTEAFF; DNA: TGCGCCAGCCCCAGGGGAAGCACTGAAGCTTTCTTT
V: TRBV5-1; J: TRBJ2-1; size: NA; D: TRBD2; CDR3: CASSLVASGDYYGQFF; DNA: TGCGCCAGCAGCTTGGTTGCTAGCGGGGACTACTACGGGCAGTTCTTC
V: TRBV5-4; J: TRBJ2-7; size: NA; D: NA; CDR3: CASSWDGFSYEQYF; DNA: TGTGCCAGCAGCTGGGACGGTTTTTCCTACGAGCAGTACTTC
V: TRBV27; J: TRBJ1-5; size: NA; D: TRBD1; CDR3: CASCSGQGPNQPQHF; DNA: TGTGCCAGCTGTTCAGGACAGGGTCCCAATCAGCCCCAGCATTTT
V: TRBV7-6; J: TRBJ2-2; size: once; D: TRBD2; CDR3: CASSFPSREGGTGELFF; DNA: TGTGCCAGCAGCTTCCCCTCGCGGGAGGGGGGCACCGGGGAGCTGTTTTTT
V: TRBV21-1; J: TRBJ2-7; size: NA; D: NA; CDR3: CASSKSGGDPMGLYEQYF; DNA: TGTGCCAGCAGCAAAAGTGGCGGGGACCCGATGGGACTCTACGAGCAGTACTTC
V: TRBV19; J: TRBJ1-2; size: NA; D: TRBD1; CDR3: CAGRQGAGYTF; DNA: TGTGCCGGACGACAGGGAGCAGGCTACACCTTC
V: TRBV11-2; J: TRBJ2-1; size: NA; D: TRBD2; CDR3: CASSPSASGGYNEQFF; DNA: TGTGCCAGCAGCCCTAGCGCTAGCGGGGGATACAATGAGCAGTTCTTC
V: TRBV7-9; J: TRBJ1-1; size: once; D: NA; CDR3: CASSFTGRLTEAFF; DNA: TGTGCCAGCAGCTTTACGGGACGGCTCACTGAAGCTTTCTTT
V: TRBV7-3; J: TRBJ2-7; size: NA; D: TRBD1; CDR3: CATLASPRQGAYEQYF; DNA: TGTGCCACCCTAGCTTCCCCTAGACAGGGGGCCTACGAGCAGTACTTC
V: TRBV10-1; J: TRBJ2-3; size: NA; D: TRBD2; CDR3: CASSDPLSGGGTDTQYF; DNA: TGCGCCAGCAGTGACCCCCTCAGCGGGGGGGGCACAGATACGCAGTATTTT
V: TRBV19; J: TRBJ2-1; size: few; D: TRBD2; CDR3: CASTQTSGDYNEQFF; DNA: TGTGCCAGTACCCAGACTAGCGGGGACTACAATGAGCAGTTCTTC
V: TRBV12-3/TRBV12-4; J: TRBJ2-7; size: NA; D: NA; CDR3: CASSLVGVWQYF; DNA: TGTGCCAGCAGTTTAGTAGGGGTTTGGCAGTACTTC
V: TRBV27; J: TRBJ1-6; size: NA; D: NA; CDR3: CASSARDGWDSPLHF; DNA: TGTGCCAGCAGTGCCAGGGACGGCTGGGATTCACCCCTCCACTTT
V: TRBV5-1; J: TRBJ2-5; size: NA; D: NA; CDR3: CASSLEQGGQETQYF; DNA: TGCGCCAGCAGCTTGGAGCAGGGAGGCCAAGAGACCCAGTACTTC
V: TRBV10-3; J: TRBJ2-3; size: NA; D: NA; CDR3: CAISETDTQYF; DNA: TGTGCCATCAGTGAGACAGATACGCAGTATTTT
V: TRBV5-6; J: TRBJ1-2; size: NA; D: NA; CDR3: CASSLRGGFYRVYTF; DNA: TGTGCCAGCAGCTTGAGGGGGGGCTTCTATCGGGTCTACACCTTC
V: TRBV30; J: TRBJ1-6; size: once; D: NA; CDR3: CASLGRDNSPLHF; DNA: TGTGCCTCCCTGGGCAGGGATAATTCACCCCTCCACTTT
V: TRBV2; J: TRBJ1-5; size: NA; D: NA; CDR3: CASSEVGRNQPQHF; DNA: TGTGCCAGCAGTGAAGTGGGCCGCAATCAGCCCCAGCATTTT
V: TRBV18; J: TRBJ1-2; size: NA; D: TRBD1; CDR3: CASSATGAISYGYTF; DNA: TGTGCCAGCTCAGCCACAGGGGCGATCTCCTATGGCTACACCTTC
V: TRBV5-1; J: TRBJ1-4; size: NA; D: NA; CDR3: CASSTYREPGEKLFF; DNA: TGCGCCAGCAGCACCTACAGGGAACCGGGTGAAAAACTGTTTTTT
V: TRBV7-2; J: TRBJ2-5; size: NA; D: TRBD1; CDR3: CASSFQGAAETQYF; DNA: TGTGCCAGCAGCTTTCAGGGGGCTGCGGAGACCCAGTACTTC